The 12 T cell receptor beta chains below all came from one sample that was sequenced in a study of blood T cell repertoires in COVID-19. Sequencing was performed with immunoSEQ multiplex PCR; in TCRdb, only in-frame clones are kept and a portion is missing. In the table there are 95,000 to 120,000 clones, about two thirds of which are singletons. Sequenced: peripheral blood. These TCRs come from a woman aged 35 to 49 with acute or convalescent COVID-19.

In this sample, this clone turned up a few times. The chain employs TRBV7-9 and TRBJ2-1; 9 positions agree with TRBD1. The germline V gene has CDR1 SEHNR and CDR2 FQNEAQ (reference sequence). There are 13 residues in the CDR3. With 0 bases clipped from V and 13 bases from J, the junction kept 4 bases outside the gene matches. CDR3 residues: CASSLAGDREQFF. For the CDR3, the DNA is TGTGCCAGCAGCTTAGCCGGGGACAGGGAACAGTTCTTC. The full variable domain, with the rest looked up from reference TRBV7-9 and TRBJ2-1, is DTGVSQNPRHKITKRGQNVTFRCDPISEHNRLYWYRQTLGQGPEFLTYFQNEAQLEKSRLLSDRFSAERPKGSFSTLEIQRTEQGDSAMYLCASSLAGDREQFFGPGTRLTVL.

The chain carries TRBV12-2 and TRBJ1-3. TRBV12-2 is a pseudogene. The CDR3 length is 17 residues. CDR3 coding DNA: TGTGCAAGTCGCTTAGCGTTTGTTAACTCGATTGGAAACACCATATATTTT. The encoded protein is CASRLAFVNSIGNTIYF.

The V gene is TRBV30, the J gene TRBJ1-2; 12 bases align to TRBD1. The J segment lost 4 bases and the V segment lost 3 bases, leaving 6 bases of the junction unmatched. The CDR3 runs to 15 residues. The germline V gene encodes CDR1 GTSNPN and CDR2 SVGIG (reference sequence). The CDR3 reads CAWSGTGGWSYGYTF. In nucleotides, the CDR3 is TGTGCCTGGAGCGGGACAGGGGGCTGGAGCTATGGCTACACCTTC.

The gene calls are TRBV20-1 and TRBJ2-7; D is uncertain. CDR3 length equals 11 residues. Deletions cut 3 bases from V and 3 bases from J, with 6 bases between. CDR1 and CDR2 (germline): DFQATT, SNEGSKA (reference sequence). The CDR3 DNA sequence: TGCAGTGCTAGCACTATCTACGAGCAGTACTTC. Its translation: CSASTIYEQYF.

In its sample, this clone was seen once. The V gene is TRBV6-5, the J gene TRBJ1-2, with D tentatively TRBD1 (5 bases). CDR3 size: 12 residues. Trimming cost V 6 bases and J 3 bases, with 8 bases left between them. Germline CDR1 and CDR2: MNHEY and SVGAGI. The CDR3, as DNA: TGTGCCAGCAGCCCGGGGGACTATGGCTACACCTTC. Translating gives CASSPGDYGYTF.

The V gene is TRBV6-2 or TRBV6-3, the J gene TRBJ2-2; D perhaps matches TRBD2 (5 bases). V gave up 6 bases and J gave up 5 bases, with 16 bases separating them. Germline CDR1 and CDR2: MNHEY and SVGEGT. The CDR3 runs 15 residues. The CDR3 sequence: CASSGFGSGTGELFF. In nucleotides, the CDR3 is TGTGCCAGCAGCGGATTCGGGTCGGGGACCGGGGAGCTGTTTTTT.

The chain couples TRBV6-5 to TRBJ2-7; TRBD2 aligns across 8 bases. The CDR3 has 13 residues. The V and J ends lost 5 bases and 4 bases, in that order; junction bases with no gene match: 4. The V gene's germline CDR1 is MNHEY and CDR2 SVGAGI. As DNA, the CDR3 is TGTGCCAGCAGTCCGGGGGGGGAATACGAGCAGTACTTC. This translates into CASSPGGEYEQYF.

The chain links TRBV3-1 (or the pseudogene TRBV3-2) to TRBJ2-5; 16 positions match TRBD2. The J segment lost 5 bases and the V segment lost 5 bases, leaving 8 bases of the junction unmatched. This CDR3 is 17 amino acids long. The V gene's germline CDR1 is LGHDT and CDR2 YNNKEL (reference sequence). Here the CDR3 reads CASSSGTSGGAMETQYF. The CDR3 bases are TGTGCCAGCAGCTCTGGGACTAGCGGGGGGGCCATGGAGACCCAGTACTTC.

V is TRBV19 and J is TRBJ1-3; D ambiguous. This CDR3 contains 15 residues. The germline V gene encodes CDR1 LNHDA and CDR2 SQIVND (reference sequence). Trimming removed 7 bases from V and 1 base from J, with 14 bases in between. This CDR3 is CASNEGYLSGNTIYF. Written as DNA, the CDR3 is TGTGCCAGTAATGAGGGTTACCTTTCTGGAAACACCATATATTTT.

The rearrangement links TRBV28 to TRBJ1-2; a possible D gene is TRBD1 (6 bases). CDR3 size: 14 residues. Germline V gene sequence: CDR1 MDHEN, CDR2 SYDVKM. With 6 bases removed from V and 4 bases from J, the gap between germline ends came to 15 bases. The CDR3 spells CASSPPTGSYGYTF. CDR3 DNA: TGTGCCAGCAGCCCCCCTACAGGGAGCTATGGCTACACCTTC.

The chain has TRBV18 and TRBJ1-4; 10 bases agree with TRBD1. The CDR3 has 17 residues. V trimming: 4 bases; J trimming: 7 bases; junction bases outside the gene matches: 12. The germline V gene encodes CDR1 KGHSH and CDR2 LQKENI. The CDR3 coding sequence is TGTGCCAGCTCACGCGGGACAGGGGAACCCAAGGGTGAAAAACTGTTTTTT. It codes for CASSRGTGEPKGEKLFF.

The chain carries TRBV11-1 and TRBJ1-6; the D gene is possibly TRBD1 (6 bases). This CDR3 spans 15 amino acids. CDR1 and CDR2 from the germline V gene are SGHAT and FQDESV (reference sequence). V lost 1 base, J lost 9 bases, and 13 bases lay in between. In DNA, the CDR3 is TGTGCCAGCAGCTTAGACCAGGGGTGGATTTCACCCCTCCACTTT. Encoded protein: CASSLDQGWISPLHF.